The clone carrying this T cell receptor beta chain has only one observation. This CDR3 has 14 amino acids. The V and J ends lost 0 bases and 1 base respectively, with 4 bases between them. Germline-derived CDR1 and CDR2 are LNHDA and SQIVND (reference sequence). These data are taken from a study of preoperative IRX-2 immunotherapy in early breast cancer. Libraries were prepared by immunoSEQ multiplex PCR; TCRdb keeps only in-frame clonotypes and omits some of them. The table has approximately 31,000 clones, over 85% seen once; the top ten hold 1.5% to 2%. As for treatment: preoperative locoregional IRX-2 cytokine immunotherapy. Samples came from a phase Ib trial of preoperative locoregional IRX-2 cytokine immunotherapy.

The source is a human donor with breast cancer. This sequence joins TRBV19 and TRBJ1-3; no clear D. Specimen: tumor tissue, collected after IRX-2 immunotherapy. The CDR3 DNA follows: TGTGCCAGTAGTATAGACGCTTCTGGAAACACCATATATTTT. Translated: CASSIDASGNTIYF. Together with reference TRBV19 and TRBJ1-3, the CDR3 gives the full variable domain: DGGITQSPKYLFRKEGQNVTLSCEQNLNHDAMYWYRQDPGQGLRLIYYSQIVNDFQKGDIAEGYSVSREKKESFPLTVTSAQKNPTAFYLCASSIDASGNTIYFGEGSWLTVV.